Presented here are 11 T cell receptor beta chains from one specimen sequenced in a study of blood T cell repertoires in COVID-19. The table came from immunoSEQ multiplex PCR; TCRdb's copy has only in-frame clones and leaves some out. The sample lists approximately 470,000 clones, roughly 88% occurring once. The sequencing sample was made of peripheral blood. The receptors come from a human donor in a cohort sampled during active COVID-19.

The chain carries TRBV10-2 and TRBJ2-1, with 10 bases aligning to TRBD2. V trimming: 2 bases; J trimming: 15 bases; junction bases outside the gene matches: 7. The CDR3 sequence is 13 residues long. Germline V lookup: CDR1 WSHSY, CDR2 SAAADI. CDR3 region: CASSELAGEGPFF. The CDR3 DNA reads as TGCGCCAGCAGTGAGCTAGCGGGAGAGGGCCCGTTCTTC.

At least ten counts were recorded for this clone. The genes are TRBV12-3 or TRBV12-4 and TRBJ1-5; the D gene is possibly TRBD1 (6 bases). The ends were cut back, 6 bases at V and 4 bases at J, with 10 bases in the middle. The CDR3 covers 13 residues. This chain's CDR3 is CASSRGLNQPQHF. The CDR3 nucleotides read TGTGCCAGCAGCAGGGGCCTAAATCAGCCCCAGCATTTT.

This sequence joins TRBV5-1 and TRBJ2-1; TRBD2 agrees at 8 bases. CDR3 length: 16 residues. The trim removed 4 bases at V and 9 bases at J, leaving 15 bases unmatched. The germline CDR1 and CDR2 sequences are SGHRS and YFSETQ. The CDR3 sequence is CASSGGVYSGSREQFF. DNA of the CDR3: TGCGCCAGCAGCGGCGGGGTATACAGCGGGAGCCGTGAGCAGTTCTTC. The full variable domain, with the rest looked up from reference TRBV5-1 and TRBJ2-1, is KAGVTQTPRYLIKTRGQQVTLSCSPISGHRSVSWYQQTPGQGLQFLFEYFSETQRNKGNFPGRFSGRQFSNSRSEMNVSTLELGDSALYLCASSGGVYSGSREQFFGPGTRLTVL.

The rearrangement links TRBV28 to TRBJ2-3, with 9 bases that match TRBD1. This CDR3 has 15 residues. After removal of 5 bases from V and 2 bases from J, the junction contained 5 bases not matched to a gene. From germline, CDR1 is MDHEN and CDR2 SYDVKM. The CDR3 coding sequence is TGTGCCAGCAGTCTGGGACAGGGATTCACAGATACGCAGTATTTT. This gives the protein CASSLGQGFTDTQYF.

J is TRBJ2-1 and V is TRBV5-1, with 7 nucleotides matching TRBD1. Germline V gene sequence: CDR1 SGHRS, CDR2 YFSETQ. Losses at the gene ends were 6 bases for V and 4 bases for J; bases not matched to a gene: 7. CDR3 length: 14 amino acids. The CDR3 is CASTRTGAYNEQFF. The CDR3 DNA follows: TGCGCCAGCACCCGGACAGGAGCTTACAATGAGCAGTTCTTC.

This chain joins TRBV5-1 and TRBJ1-1; 7 bases agree with TRBD1. Trimming removed 4 bases from V and 4 bases from J; junction bases left unmatched: 16. The length of the CDR3 is 17 residues. Per germline, CDR1 SGHRS and CDR2 YFSETQ. CDR3 sequence: CASSPGWRDRVGTEAFF. CDR3 coding DNA: TGCGCCAGCAGCCCTGGTTGGCGAGACAGGGTGGGCACTGAAGCTTTCTTT.

As for this clone: At one end the junction does not follow the germline gene, possibly because of a read error. The chain combines TRBV4-2 with TRBJ2-7, with a weak D call TRBD1 (6 bases). Germline CDR1 and CDR2: LGHNA and YNFKEQ. CDR3 length equals 13 residues. Here the CDR3 reads CASSPDLDSIPRF. CDR3 nucleotides: TGTGCCAGCAGCCCCGACCTGGACAGTATTCCTCGCTTC.

The chain is built from TRBV28 and TRBJ1-6; 8 bases map to TRBD1. Germline V gives CDR1 MDHEN, CDR2 SYDVKM. There are 14 residues in the CDR3. V gave up 6 bases and J gave up 9 bases; unmatched junction bases: 7. CDR3 nucleotides: TGTGCCAGCAGGGGGGTACAGGGGGGTTCACCCCTCCACTTT. Translated, it gives CASRGVQGGSPLHF.

The V gene is TRBV6-5, the J gene TRBJ2-7; 8 nucleotides agree with TRBD2. The CDR3 length is 15 residues. Germline trimming cut 4 bases from V and 4 bases from J; bases unmatched to any gene: 9. Germline-derived CDR1 and CDR2 are MNHEY and SVGAGI. The CDR3 is CASSFADTSGYEQYF. The CDR3 DNA follows: TGTGCCAGCAGTTTCGCCGATACTAGCGGTTACGAGCAGTACTTC.

In DNA form, the CDR3 reads TGTGCCAGCTCACCATTGTTATCGGAGACAGATACGCAGTATTTT. It encodes CASSPLLSETDTQYF. The genes are TRBV18 and TRBJ2-3; D is uncertain. Per the germline V gene, CDR1 is KGHSH and CDR2 is LQKENI. V was pared by 2 bases and J by 3 bases, with 12 bases between. The CDR3 spans 15 residues.

J is TRBJ1-6 and V is TRBV20-1, with a tentative D call TRBD1 (5 bases). The V gene's germline CDR1 is DFQATT and CDR2 SNEGSKA (reference sequence). This CDR3 region has 16 residues. V lost 3 bases and J lost 7, with 19 bases in between. In nucleotides, the CDR3 is TGCAGTGCTAGTTATTCTGCGGGGCAGGCAAATTCACCCCTCCACTTT. This codes for CSASYSAGQANSPLHF.